These 30 T cell receptor beta chains originate from one sample sequenced in a study of TIL therapy for anti-PD-1-resistant metastatic lung cancer. The libraries were made with immunoSEQ v3. Measured with immunoSEQ multiplex PCR; TCRdb has only the in-frame clones, and not every one. The profile covers about 52,000 clones, with around three quarters appearing a single time and 4% to 5.5% taken by the ten largest. Time point denoted: pre-treatment sample, taken before nivolumab and TIL therapy. The sample consisted of blood, taken at baseline. Every receptor here comes from a woman aged 25-80 years with non-small cell lung cancer.

The rearrangement joins TRBV15 to TRBJ2-1; TRBD2 matches at 16 bases. V dropped 6 bases and J dropped 4; count of bases not matched to a gene: 6. CDR3 length: 17 residues. Germline assignment: CDR1 LNHNV and CDR2 YYDKDF (reference sequence). The CDR3 DNA reads as TGTGCCACCAGTGCGGGACTAGCGGGAGGGGGGTACAATGAGCAGTTCTTC. Translating it yields CATSAGLAGGGYNEQFF.

Concerning this clone itself: Other DNA sequences in the sample encode the same CDR3. The chain employs TRBV9 and TRBJ1-6, with D possibly being TRBD1 (6 bases). This CDR3 has 15 residues. The germline gives CDR1 SGDLS, CDR2 YYNGEE. Trimming pared 3 bases from V and 2 bases from J, leaving 9 bases between. The chain's CDR3 is CASSAQGTYNSPLHF. CDR3 sequence (DNA): TGTGCCAGCAGCGCACAGGGCACCTATAATTCACCCCTCCACTTT.

The chain uses TRBV19 and TRBJ1-1; 7 bases are a match to TRBD1. The CDR3 is made up of 15 amino acids. The V gene end was trimmed by 4 bases and the J gene end by 4 bases; junction bases not matched to a gene: 9. CDR1 LNHDA and CDR2 SQIVND come from the germline V gene (reference sequence). The CDR3 DNA sequence: TGTGCCAGTAGTAGCCACTACAGGGGAGGCACTGAAGCTTTCTTT. This gives the protein CASSSHYRGGTEAFF. The full variable domain, rest sourced from reference TRBV19 and TRBJ1-1, is DGGITQSPKYLFRKEGQNVTLSCEQNLNHDAMYWYRQDPGQGLRLIYYSQIVNDFQKGDIAEGYSVSREKKESFPLTVTSAQKNPTAFYLCASSSHYRGGTEAFFGQGTRLTVV.

This clone appeared a few times. This chain's CDR3 is CASRTVDVQPQHF. The CDR3 nucleotides are TGTGCCAGCCGCACAGTTGACGTTCAGCCCCAGCATTTT. V usage is TRBV2 and J usage is TRBJ1-5; D not certain. With 8 bases removed from V and 6 bases from J, the gap between germline ends came to 14 bases. The CDR3 is 13 amino acids. From germline, CDR1 is SNHLY and CDR2 FYNNEI. The full variable domain, in which reference TRBV2 and TRBJ1-5 provide the parts outside the CDR3, is EPEVTQTPSHQVTQMGQEVILRCVPISNHLYFYWYRQILGQKVEFLVSFYNNEISEKSEIFDDQFSVERPDGSNFTLKIRSTKLEDSAMYFCASRTVDVQPQHFGDGTRLSIL.

The chain employs TRBV7-2 and TRBJ2-3, with 7 bases aligning to TRBD1. CDR3 length: 16 amino acids. The V segment lost 0 bases and the J segment 6 bases; nucleotides outside the gene matches: 9. The V gene's germline CDR1 is SGHTA and CDR2 FQGNSA. Here the CDR3 reads CASSLARDRVGDTQYF. CDR3 sequence (DNA): TGTGCCAGCAGCTTAGCCCGCGACAGGGTGGGGGATACGCAGTATTTT.

This chain links TRBV7-8 with TRBJ1-5; D gene unclear. CDR3 size: 15 residues. V lost 3 bases and J 6 bases, leaving 15 bases between the germline ends. Germline CDR1 reads SGHVS; CDR2 reads FQNEAQ. Here the CDR3 reads CASSFGGDMGQPQHF. The CDR3 nucleotides are TGTGCCAGCAGCTTCGGAGGAGATATGGGTCAGCCCCAGCATTTT. The whole variable domain, remainder taken from reference TRBV7-8 and TRBJ1-5, is GAGVSQSPRYKVAKRGQDVALRCDPISGHVSLFWYQQALGQGPEFLTYFQNEAQLDKSGLPSDRFFAERPEGSVSTLKIQRTQQEDSAVYLCASSFGGDMGQPQHFGDGTRLSIL.

The chain is built from TRBV6-5 and TRBJ2-7, with 7 bases identical to TRBD2. The CDR3 length is 15 residues. With 2 bases clipped from V and 0 bases from J, the junction kept 4 bases outside the gene matches. CDR1 is MNHEY and CDR2 is SVGAGI in the germline V gene. DNA of the CDR3: TGTGCCAGCAGTTACCCTAGCGGTTCCTCCTACGAGCAGTACTTC. Translated: CASSYPSGSSYEQYF.

This clone was detected only a few times. This sequence joins TRBV19 and TRBJ2-3, with unresolved D. The ends were cut back, 7 bases at V and 0 bases at J, with 5 bases in the middle. Germline lookup yields CDR1 LNHDA and CDR2 SQIVND (reference sequence). This CDR3 has 12 residues. CDR3: CASMSSTDTQYF. In DNA, the CDR3 is TGTGCCAGTATGTCAAGCACAGATACGCAGTATTTT. Drawing the rest from reference TRBV19 and TRBJ2-3, the complete variable domain is DGGITQSPKYLFRKEGQNVTLSCEQNLNHDAMYWYRQDPGQGLRLIYYSQIVNDFQKGDIAEGYSVSREKKESFPLTVTSAQKNPTAFYLCASMSSTDTQYFGPGTRLTVL.

The chain is built from TRBV5-6 and TRBJ1-1, with 7 bases aligning to TRBD1. The V and J ends lost 2 bases and 4 bases, in that order; junction bases with no gene match: 14. Per the germline V gene, CDR1 is SGHDT and CDR2 is YYEEEE. The CDR3 contains 17 residues. CDR3 protein: CASSFRTGQARGTEAFF. Written as DNA, the CDR3 is TGTGCCAGCAGCTTCCGGACAGGTCAGGCCAGGGGCACTGAAGCTTTCTTT.

J is TRBJ1-6 and V is TRBV6-5; TRBD1 matches 9 bases. The CDR3 consists of 14 residues. The ends lost 6 bases at V and 6 bases at J; junction bases unmatched: 3. The germline V gene encodes CDR1 MNHEY and CDR2 SVGAGI. DNA of the CDR3: TGTGCCAGCAGAAGGACAGGGGCTAATTCACCCCTCCACTTT. Amino acid sequence: CASRRTGANSPLHF.

The CDR3 coding sequence is TGTGCCAGCAGCTCCGGACAGTACAATGAGCAGTTCTTC. Its translation is CASSSGQYNEQFF. The J gene is TRBJ2-1, the V gene TRBV7-9; TRBD1 is a possible D gene (6 bases). Germline V CDR1 and CDR2: SEHNR, FQNEAQ (reference sequence). V was cut by 4 bases and J by 4 bases, with 8 bases left in between. This CDR3 has 13 residues.

The chain uses TRBV27 and TRBJ1-4; possibly TRBD1 for D (5 bases). V was clipped by 7 bases and J by 5 bases, with 17 bases between them. CDR3 length: 15 residues. From germline, CDR1 is MNHEY and CDR2 SMNVEV (reference sequence). CDR3: CASNPGGTANEKLFF. CDR3 in DNA: TGTGCCAGCAATCCCGGCGGGACGGCGAATGAAAAACTGTTTTTT. The full variable domain, in which reference TRBV27 and TRBJ1-4 provide the parts outside the CDR3, is EAQVTQNPRYLITVTGKKLTVTCSQNMNHEYMSWYRQDPGLGLRQIYYSMNVEVTDKGDVPEGYKVSRKEKRNFPLILESPSPNQTSLYFCASNPGGTANEKLFFGSGTQLSVL.

The chain uses TRBV6-5 and TRBJ2-7; 7 bases map to TRBD1. This CDR3 has 13 residues. The trim removed 6 bases at V and 4 bases at J, leaving 6 bases unmatched. The germline gives CDR1 MNHEY, CDR2 SVGAGI. The CDR3 sequence is CASRATGFYEQYF. For the CDR3, the DNA is TGTGCCAGCAGGGCGACAGGGTTTTACGAGCAGTACTTC.

The V call is TRBV28, the J call TRBJ2-7, with D unclear. The germline V and J ends were trimmed by 6 bases and 2 bases, with 8 bases remaining between them. Germline V gene lookup returns CDR1 MDHEN and CDR2 SYDVKM. The CDR3 runs 12 residues. The CDR3 nucleotides read TGTGCCAGCAGGGCTAGAACCTACGAGCAGTACTTC. It translates to CASRARTYEQYF. Supplemented by reference TRBV28 and TRBJ2-7, the full variable domain reads DVKVTQSSRYLVKRTGEKVFLECVQDMDHENMFWYRQDPGLGLRLIYFSYDVKMKEKGDIPEGYSVSREKKERFSLILESASTNQTSMYLCASRARTYEQYFGPGTRLTVT.

This chain joins TRBV4-1 and TRBJ2-2, with 11 positions matching TRBD2. This CDR3 contains 17 residues. The trim removed 1 base at V and 6 bases at J, leaving 7 bases unmatched. Germline values: CDR1 MGHRA, CDR2 YSYEKL. CDR3 nucleotides: TGCGCCAGCAGCCAAGGGTCGCTAGCGGGGGGTTCCGGGGAGCTGTTTTTT. Protein product: CASSQGSLAGGSGELFF.

This chain joins TRBV5-1 and TRBJ1-1, with D perhaps TRBD1 (5 bases). Germline loops: CDR1 SGHRS, CDR2 YFSETQ. This CDR3 has 14 residues. The V gene lost 0 bases and the J gene lost 3 bases, with 9 bases spanning the gap. This chain's CDR3 is CASSLEGIDTEAFF. The CDR3 DNA sequence: TGCGCCAGCAGCTTGGAGGGGATCGACACTGAAGCTTTCTTT.

In this sample, this clone turned up a few times. The chain carries TRBV4-2 and TRBJ1-1; D not certain. Germline V gives CDR1 LGHNA, CDR2 YNFKEQ. The CDR3 spans 12 residues. V was cut by 1 base and J by 4 bases, with 4 bases left in between. The CDR3 DNA sequence: TGTGCCAGCAGCCAAGCCGTCACTGAAGCTTTCTTT. It encodes CASSQAVTEAFF.

V gene TRBV11-2 combines with J gene TRBJ2-7, with 10 positions matching TRBD1. The J segment lost 4 bases and the V segment lost 5 bases, leaving 8 bases of the junction unmatched. This CDR3 has 15 amino acids. The germline CDR1 and CDR2 sequences are SGHAT and FQNNGV. Written as DNA, the CDR3 is TGTGCCAGCAGCCCCTCTCGGGACAGGGGTTACGAGCAGTACTTC. Translating gives CASSPSRDRGYEQYF.

This clone has just a few counts. The chain has TRBV2 and TRBJ1-4; D uncertain. The CDR3 spans 15 residues. Trimming left V 4 bases short and J 3 bases short, with 12 bases between. Germline-derived CDR1 and CDR2 are SNHLY and FYNNEI. DNA for the CDR3: TGTGCCAGCAGTGCCGATGCCGGGTCTAATGAAAAACTGTTTTTT. Translated: CASSADAGSNEKLFF.

V and J are TRBV4-1 and TRBJ1-4; 8 bases match TRBD1. The CDR3 totals 18 residues. Germline V lookup: CDR1 MGHRA, CDR2 YSYEKL. Losses at the gene ends were 1 base for V and 0 bases for J; bases not matched to a gene: 7. CDR3 amino acids: CASSQGGTGGATNEKLFF. Here the CDR3 DNA reads TGCGCCAGCAGCCAAGGGGGGACAGGAGGGGCAACTAATGAAAAACTGTTTTTT.

With regard to this clone: No DNA is shown, since the ends of the CDR3 on it are uncertain; the CDR3 is the one TCRdb lists. J is TRBJ2-5 and V is TRBV1; TRBD2, the table's D call, lacks a check against the DNA. TRBV1 constitutes a pseudogene. The CDR3 extends over 19 residues, inclusive of both ends. The CDR3 loop reads CTSSQDWPGVASGAYEQYF.

In its sample, this clone was seen a few times. This rearrangement joins TRBV19 to TRBJ1-5; D gene unclear. Trimming took off 0 bases at V and 2 bases at J, with 11 bases between the two ends. The CDR3 contains 16 residues. The germline gives CDR1 LNHDA, CDR2 SQIVND (reference sequence). The CDR3 nucleotides are TGTGCCAGTAGTATAGATCGGAGGGCGGGCAATCAGCCCCAGCATTTT. This translates into CASSIDRRAGNQPQHF.

A few counts support this clone. V gene TRBV7-9 combines with J gene TRBJ1-5, with a weak D call TRBD1 (6 bases). The CDR3 is 12 residues long. In germline, CDR1 is SEHNR, CDR2 FQNEAQ (reference sequence). V was clipped by 5 bases and J by 9 bases, with 11 bases between them. This CDR3 reads CASSEGGSPQHF. The CDR3 DNA sequence: TGTGCCAGCAGCGAAGGGGGTTCGCCCCAGCATTTT.

The CDR3 DNA sequence: TGTGCCAGCAGCGCCGGGGGTATGACAGCAATAAATCAGCCCCAGCATTTT. It translates to CASSAGGMTAINQPQHF. J is TRBJ1-5 and V is TRBV2; TRBD1 is a possible D gene (5 bases). Trimming left V 6 bases short and J 4 bases short, with 22 bases between. The CDR3 length is 17 residues. Germline CDR1 is SNHLY and CDR2 is FYNNEI.

This rearrangement joins TRBV2 to TRBJ1-4; D gene ambiguous. Germline V lookup: CDR1 SNHLY, CDR2 FYNNEI. The CDR3 extends over 15 amino acids. V was shortened by 1 base and J by 0 bases, with 6 bases between the two germline ends. The CDR3 loop reads CASSEGATTNEKLFF. The CDR3 DNA is TGTGCCAGCAGTGAAGGGGCCACAACTAATGAAAAACTGTTTTTT.

V is TRBV15 and J is TRBJ2-2; D is perhaps TRBD1 (5 bases). Germline assignment: CDR1 LNHNV and CDR2 YYDKDF (reference sequence). This CDR3 region has 17 residues. V gave up 1 base and J gave up 3 bases, with 15 bases separating them. CDR3 coding DNA: TGTGCCACCAGCAGAGGGCGCCAGGGATACGACACCGGGGAGCTGTTTTTT. Translating it yields CATSRGRQGYDTGELFF.

The sample holds one count of this clone. V and J are TRBV19 and TRBJ2-3; 8 bases agree with TRBD2. Germline CDR1 is LNHDA and CDR2 is SQIVND (reference sequence). Unmatched junction bases numbered 9, after V lost 5 bases and J lost 2 bases. This CDR3 spans 16 amino acids. As DNA, the CDR3 is TGTGCCAGTAGTCGGGGGGGGGCCCCACACACAGATACGCAGTATTTT. Translated, it gives CASSRGGAPHTDTQYF.

The chain is built from TRBV19 and TRBJ2-7; no clear D. Between the trimmed V and J ends, which lost 4 bases and 3 bases, there was a span of 7 bases. The CDR3 totals 12 residues. Germline V gene sequence: CDR1 LNHDA, CDR2 SQIVND (reference sequence). The CDR3: CASSNQRYEQYF. Written as DNA, the CDR3 is TGTGCCAGTAGTAACCAGCGCTACGAGCAGTACTTC.

This clone was detected once. V usage is TRBV6-7 and J usage is TRBJ1-3, with 7 bases that match TRBD1. TRBV6-7 is designated an ORF whose function remains uncertain. V gave up 6 bases and J gave up 5 bases; unmatched junction bases: 7. The CDR3 has 14 residues. The CDR3 coding sequence is TGTGCCAGCAGACTCGGACAGGAAAGAAACACCATATATTTT. This sequence encodes CASRLGQERNTIYF.

This clone turned up a few times. V and J are TRBV5-6 and TRBJ1-2; no clear D. In germline, CDR1 is SGHDT, CDR2 YYEEEE. Trimming left V 0 bases short and J 4 bases short, with 10 bases between. This CDR3 has 14 amino acids. This CDR3 is CASSLDAGLYGYTF. CDR3 in DNA: TGTGCCAGCAGCTTGGATGCAGGCCTCTATGGCTACACCTTC.